Each of the 18 T cell receptor beta chains below was sequenced from the same sample in a study of cytomegalovirus exposure and HLA in healthy donors. A multiplex PCR was run with 60 Vbeta primers and 13 Jbeta primers. Sequencing was performed with immunoSEQ multiplex PCR; in TCRdb, only in-frame clones are kept and a portion is missing. The table has 150,000 to 200,000 clones, 72% seen once. The sample consisted of PBMCs. The receptor source for this set is a human donor in good health.

V gene TRBV21-1 combines with J gene TRBJ1-2; the D call in the table, TRBD1, was not verified against the DNA. TRBV21-1 is termed a pseudogene. The CDR3 covers 16 residues. CDR3 bases: TGTGCCAGCAGCTTCACCGGACAGGGCGCCTTCTATGGCTACACCTTC. It yields the protein CASSFTGQGAFYGYTF.

The chain couples TRBV7-2 to TRBJ2-7; D is perhaps TRBD2 (5 bases). The germline V gene has CDR1 SGHTA and CDR2 FQGNSA. The CDR3 loop spans 14 amino acids. V was trimmed by 2 bases and J by 3 bases, leaving 11 bases between them. The CDR3 spells CASSLISGNYEQYF. The CDR3 DNA is TGTGCCAGCAGCTTAATTTCCGGGAACTACGAGCAGTACTTC. The complete variable domain, with remaining parts taken from reference TRBV7-2 and TRBJ2-7, reads GAGVSQSPSNKVTEKGKDVELRCDPISGHTALYWYRQSLGQGLEFLIYFQGNSAPDKSGLPSDRFSAERTGGSVSTLTIQRTQQEDSAVYLCASSLISGNYEQYFGPGTRLTVT.

The chain joins TRBV7-2 to TRBJ2-7; no clear D gene. V was trimmed by 4 bases and J by 6 bases, leaving 19 bases between them. This CDR3 is 15 amino acids long. Germline V gene sequence: CDR1 SGHTA, CDR2 FQGNSA. The CDR3 protein is CASSSKHPRVGEQYF. The CDR3 nucleotides read TGTGCCAGCAGCTCGAAGCACCCCCGGGTTGGCGAGCAGTACTTC.

This clone was picked up a small number of times. The gene calls are TRBV9 and TRBJ2-1, with 11 bases fitting TRBD2. V lost 0 bases and J lost 1; bases outside the gene matches: 6. The CDR3 is 18 residues long. Per germline, CDR1 SGDLS and CDR2 YYNGEE. The CDR3 DNA reads TGTGCCAGCAGCGTAGCTTCTAGCGGGGGGAGATCCTACAATGAGCAGTTCTTC. Protein product: CASSVASSGGRSYNEQFF.

The J gene is TRBJ2-1, the V gene TRBV28; D is unclear. The CDR3 loop spans 12 amino acids. Germline V gives CDR1 MDHEN, CDR2 SYDVKM. V lost 7 bases and J 5 bases, leaving 9 bases between the germline ends. CDR3 sequence: CASTESHNEQFF. CDR3 coding DNA: TGTGCCAGCACCGAGTCTCACAATGAGCAGTTCTTC.

This clone was observed a few times. The CDR3 nucleotides are TGTGCCAGTAGTATCTGGAACACTGAAGCTTTCTTT. It encodes CASSIWNTEAFF. This chain links TRBV19 with TRBJ1-1; D is unresolved. The CDR3 spans 12 residues. Germline lookup yields CDR1 LNHDA and CDR2 SQIVND (reference sequence). The V and J ends lost 3 bases and 1 base respectively, with 3 bases between them.

The chain recombines TRBV5-1 with TRBJ1-4; no clear D gene. V lost 2 bases and J 0 bases, leaving 8 bases between the germline ends. The CDR3 runs 15 residues. In germline, CDR1 is SGHRS, CDR2 YFSETQ. This chain's CDR3 is CASSFMASTNEKLFF. CDR3 nucleotides: TGCGCCAGCAGCTTTATGGCATCAACTAATGAAAAACTGTTTTTT.

The V and J genes are TRBV13 and TRBJ2-3; 13 bases are a match to TRBD2. Trimming took 2 bases from V and 0 from J; bases not matched to a gene: 5. CDR3 length: 18 residues. Germline V gene sequence: CDR1 PRHDT, CDR2 FYEKMQ (reference sequence). The CDR3 nucleotides are TGTGCCAGCAGCTTAACGGGACTAGCGGGGCAGAGCACAGATACGCAGTATTTT. The encoded protein is CASSLTGLAGQSTDTQYF.

The rearrangement joins TRBV11-2 to TRBJ1-2, with D possibly being TRBD1 (5 bases). CDR1 and CDR2 from the germline V gene are SGHAT and FQNNGV. This CDR3 comprises 14 residues. Trimming pared 5 bases from V and 4 bases from J, leaving 14 bases between. The CDR3 nucleotides are TGTGCCAGCAGCCCCGGGCAGGGAGGCTATGGCTACACCTTC. It codes for CASSPGQGGYGYTF.

CDR3 nucleotide sequence: TGTGCCAGCAGCCAAGAAGATGGGGGGGGTACAGATACGCAGTATTTT. This encodes CASSQEDGGGTDTQYF. The chain couples TRBV5-4 to TRBJ2-3; 7 bases agree with TRBD2. Trimming at V came to 4 bases and at J to 3 bases, leaving 11 bases not matched to a gene. Germline CDR1 and CDR2: SGHNT and YYREEE (reference sequence). CDR3 length: 16 amino acids.

In DNA form, the CDR3 reads TGCGCCAGCCGCCCTACGACGACAGACCCTAATGAAAAACTGTTTTTT. Protein sequence: CASRPTTTDPNEKLFF. This chain links TRBV4-3 with TRBJ1-4; a possible D gene is TRBD1 (5 bases). Per germline, CDR1 LGHNA and CDR2 YSLEER. The V end lost 8 bases, the J end lost 3 bases, and 19 bases lay between the germline ends. The length of the CDR3 is 16 residues.

The chain couples TRBV11-2 to TRBJ2-7; possible D gene TRBD1, 5 bases. V was clipped by 5 bases and J by 6 bases, with 8 bases between them. The CDR3 has 11 amino acids. CDR1 SGHAT and CDR2 FQNNGV come from the germline V gene. CDR3 nucleotide sequence: TGTGCCAGCAGCCAGGGCGCCGAGCAGTACTTC. Protein: CASSQGAEQYF.

This clone was found a few times. V is TRBV6-1 and J is TRBJ2-5, with D possibly being TRBD2 (5 bases). Germline loops: CDR1 MNHNS, CDR2 SASEGT. Trimming stripped 6 bases from V and 1 base from J, with 12 bases between. This CDR3 comprises 14 residues. CDR3: CASSRDTAQETQYF. In DNA, the CDR3 is TGTGCCAGCAGCCGGGATACCGCCCAAGAGACCCAGTACTTC.

The chain employs TRBV11-2 and TRBJ1-4, with TRBD1 matching over 8 bases. V was clipped by 5 bases and J by 10 bases; unmatched bases: 6. The CDR3 contains 13 residues. In germline, CDR1 is SGHAT, CDR2 FQNNGV. CDR3 sequence reads: CASSLTGGGKLFF. CDR3 in DNA: TGTGCCAGCAGCCTTACAGGGGGAGGAAAACTGTTTTTT.

This sequence joins TRBV2 and TRBJ2-6; no clear D gene. The CDR3 extends over 16 amino acids. Germline CDR1 is SNHLY and CDR2 is FYNNEI. The germline V and J ends were trimmed by 6 bases and 0 bases, with 12 bases remaining between them. This CDR3 is CASSYTVSSGANVLTF. CDR3 bases: TGTGCCAGCAGCTATACGGTTAGCTCTGGGGCCAACGTCCTGACTTTC.

The chain has TRBV27 and TRBJ1-2; D possibly corresponds to TRBD1 (5 bases). CDR3 size: 15 residues. CDR1 is MNHEY, CDR2 SMNVEV, per germline (reference sequence). V gave up 6 bases and J gave up 3 bases, with 17 bases separating them. The CDR3: CASRPTSQGDYGYTF. The CDR3 DNA reads as TGTGCCAGCAGGCCAACATCTCAGGGTGACTATGGCTACACCTTC.

J is TRBJ2-1 and V is TRBV9; maybe TRBD1 (6 bases). The ends were cut back, 3 bases at V and 5 bases at J, with 15 bases in the middle. CDR3 length: 15 amino acids. The germline gives CDR1 SGDLS, CDR2 YYNGEE. The CDR3, as DNA: TGTGCCAGCAGCGCTCACAGGGAGTTGCACAATGAGCAGTTCTTC. This sequence encodes CASSAHRELHNEQFF.

This clone is a singleton in its sample. This chain uses TRBV30 with TRBJ2-2, with 8 bases matching TRBD2. CDR3 length: 15 amino acids. J was trimmed by 3 bases and V by 3 bases; bases with no gene match: 6. CDR1 and CDR2 from the germline V gene are GTSNPN and SVGIG (reference sequence). The CDR3 is CAWRRGVWDTGELFF. The CDR3 DNA sequence: TGTGCCTGGAGGCGGGGGGTTTGGGACACCGGGGAGCTGTTTTTT.